This T cell receptor (beta chain) appears in the sequencing data of a study of T cell repertoires in cytomegalovirus infection. The wider study: Recently identified HLA-C-restricted CMV epitopes were among the peptides used. The public TCR beta signatures pointed to both CMV infection and matching HLA type. General study points: Cumulative frequency (of public TCR beta family members) identified carriers of CMV plus the relevant HLA. Predominance within the ex vivo response was attributable to HLA-C-restricted CMV-specific TCR beta clonotypes.

MiXCR, applied by TCRdb to the reads, yields one record per CDR3 protein. Here the sample spans roughly 920,000 distinct CDR3 sequences, around 30% being singletons. In the case of this clonotype: Its antigen is not identified.

Sequencing was performed on cultured CD8+ T cells from PBMCs, taken from culture after CMV antigen stimulation. This TCR derives from a human donor in good health (CMV status not recorded). Some clones in this sample may be carry-over from other donors' samples.

CDR3 amino acids: CASSLVTTGDAAETQYF. The CDR3 region has the DNA TGCGCCAGCAGCTTGGTTACGACAGGGGACGCCGCGGAGACCCAGTACTTC. The chain couples TRBV5-1 to TRBJ2-5; 8 bases match TRBD1. This CDR3 has 17 amino acids. The germline V gene encodes CDR1 SGHRS and CDR2 YFSETQ. V lost 0 bases and J lost 5; bases outside the gene matches: 12.